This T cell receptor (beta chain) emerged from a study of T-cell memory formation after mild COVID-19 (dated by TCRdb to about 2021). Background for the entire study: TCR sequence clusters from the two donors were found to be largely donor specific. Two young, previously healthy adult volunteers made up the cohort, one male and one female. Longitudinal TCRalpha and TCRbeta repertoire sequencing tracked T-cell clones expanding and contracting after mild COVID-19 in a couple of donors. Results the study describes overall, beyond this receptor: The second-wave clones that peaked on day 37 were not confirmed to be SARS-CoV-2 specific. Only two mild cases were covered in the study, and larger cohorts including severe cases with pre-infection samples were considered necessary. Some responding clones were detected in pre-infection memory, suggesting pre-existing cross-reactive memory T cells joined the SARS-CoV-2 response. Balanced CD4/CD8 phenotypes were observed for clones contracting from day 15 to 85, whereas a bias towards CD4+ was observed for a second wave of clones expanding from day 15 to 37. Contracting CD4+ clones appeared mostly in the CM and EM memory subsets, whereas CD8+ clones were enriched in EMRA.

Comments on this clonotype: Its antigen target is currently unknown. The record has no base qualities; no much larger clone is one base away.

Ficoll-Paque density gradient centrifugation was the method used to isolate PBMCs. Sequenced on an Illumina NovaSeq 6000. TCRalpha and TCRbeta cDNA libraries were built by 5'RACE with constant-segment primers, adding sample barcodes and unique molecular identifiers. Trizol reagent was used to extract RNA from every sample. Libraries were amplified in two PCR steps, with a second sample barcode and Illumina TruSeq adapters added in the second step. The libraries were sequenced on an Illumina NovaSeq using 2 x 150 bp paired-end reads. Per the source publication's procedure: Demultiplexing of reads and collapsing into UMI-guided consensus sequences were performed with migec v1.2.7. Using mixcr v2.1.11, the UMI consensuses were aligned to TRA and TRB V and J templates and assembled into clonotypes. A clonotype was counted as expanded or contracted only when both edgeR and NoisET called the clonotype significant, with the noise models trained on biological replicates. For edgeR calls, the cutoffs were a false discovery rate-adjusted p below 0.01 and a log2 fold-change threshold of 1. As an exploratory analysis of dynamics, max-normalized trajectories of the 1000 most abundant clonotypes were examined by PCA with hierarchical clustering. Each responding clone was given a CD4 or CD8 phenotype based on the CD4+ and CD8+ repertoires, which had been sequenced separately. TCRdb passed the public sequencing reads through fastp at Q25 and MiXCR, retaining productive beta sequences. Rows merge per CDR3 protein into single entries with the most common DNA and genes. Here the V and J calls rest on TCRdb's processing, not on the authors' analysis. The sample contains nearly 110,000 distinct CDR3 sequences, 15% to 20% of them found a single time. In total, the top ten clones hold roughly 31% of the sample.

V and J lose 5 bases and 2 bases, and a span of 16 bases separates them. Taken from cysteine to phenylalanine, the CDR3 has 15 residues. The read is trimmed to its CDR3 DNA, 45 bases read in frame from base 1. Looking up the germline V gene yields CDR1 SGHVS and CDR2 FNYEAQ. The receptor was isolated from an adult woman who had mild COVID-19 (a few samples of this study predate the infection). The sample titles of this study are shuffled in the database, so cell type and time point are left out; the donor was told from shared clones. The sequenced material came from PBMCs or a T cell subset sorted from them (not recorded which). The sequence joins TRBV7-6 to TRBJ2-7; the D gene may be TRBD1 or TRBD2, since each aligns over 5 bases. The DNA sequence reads TGTGCCAGCAGCGCATCTTGGGGGAACACCTACGAGCAGTACTTC. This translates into CASSASWGNTYEQYF.